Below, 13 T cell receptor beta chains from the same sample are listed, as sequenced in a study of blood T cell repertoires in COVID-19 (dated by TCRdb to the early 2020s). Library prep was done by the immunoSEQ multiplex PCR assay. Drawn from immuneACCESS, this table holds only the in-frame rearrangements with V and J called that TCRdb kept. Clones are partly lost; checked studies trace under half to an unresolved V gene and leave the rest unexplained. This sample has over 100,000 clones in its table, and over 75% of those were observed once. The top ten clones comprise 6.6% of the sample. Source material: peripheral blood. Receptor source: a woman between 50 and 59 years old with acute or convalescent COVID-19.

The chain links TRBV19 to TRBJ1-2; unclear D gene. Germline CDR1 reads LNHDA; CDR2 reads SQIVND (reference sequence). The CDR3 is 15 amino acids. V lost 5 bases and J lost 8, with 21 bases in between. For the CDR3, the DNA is TGTGCCAGTAGTGCCTCGAAATCCGAATCGGGAGGCTACACCTTC. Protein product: CASSASKSESGGYTF. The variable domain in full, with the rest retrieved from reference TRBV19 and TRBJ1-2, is DGGITQSPKYLFRKEGQNVTLSCEQNLNHDAMYWYRQDPGQGLRLIYYSQIVNDFQKGDIAEGYSVSREKKESFPLTVTSAQKNPTAFYLCASSASKSESGGYTFGSGTRLTVV.

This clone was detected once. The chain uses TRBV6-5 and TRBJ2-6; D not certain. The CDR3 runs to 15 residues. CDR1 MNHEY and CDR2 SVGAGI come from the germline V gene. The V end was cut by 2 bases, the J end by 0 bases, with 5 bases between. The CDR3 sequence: CASSYRGSGANVLTF. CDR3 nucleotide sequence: TGTGCCAGCAGTTACCGCGGCTCTGGGGCCAACGTCCTGACTTTC.

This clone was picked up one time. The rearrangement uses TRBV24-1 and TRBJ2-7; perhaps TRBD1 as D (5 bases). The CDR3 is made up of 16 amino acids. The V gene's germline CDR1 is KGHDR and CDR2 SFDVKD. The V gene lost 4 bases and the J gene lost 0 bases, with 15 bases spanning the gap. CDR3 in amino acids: CATSDSDRPRSYEQYF. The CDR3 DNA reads TGTGCCACCAGTGACTCAGACAGACCTCGCTCCTACGAGCAGTACTTC.

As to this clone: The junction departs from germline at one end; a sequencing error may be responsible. CDR3 coding DNA: TGTGCCAGCAGCATGGCGGGACAGGGGCTTTTT. It is translated as CASSMAGQGLF. This chain uses TRBV2 with TRBJ1-4, with 10 bases lining up with TRBD1. CDR3 length: 11 amino acids. Germline V gene sequence: CDR1 SNHLY, CDR2 FYNNEI.

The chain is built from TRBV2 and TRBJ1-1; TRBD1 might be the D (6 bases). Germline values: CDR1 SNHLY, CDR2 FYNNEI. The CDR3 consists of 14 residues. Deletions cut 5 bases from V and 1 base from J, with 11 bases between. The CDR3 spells CASSPGHKNTEAFF. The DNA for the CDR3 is TGTGCCAGCAGTCCGGGACACAAGAACACTGAAGCTTTCTTT. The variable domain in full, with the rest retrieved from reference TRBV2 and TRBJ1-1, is EPEVTQTPSHQVTQMGQEVILRCVPISNHLYFYWYRQILGQKVEFLVSFYNNEISEKSEIFDDQFSVERPDGSNFTLKIRSTKLEDSAMYFCASSPGHKNTEAFFGQGTRLTVV.

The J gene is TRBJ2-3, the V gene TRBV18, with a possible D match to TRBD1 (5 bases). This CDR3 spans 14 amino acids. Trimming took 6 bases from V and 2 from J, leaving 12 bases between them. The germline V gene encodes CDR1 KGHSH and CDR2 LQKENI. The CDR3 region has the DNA TGTGCCAGCTCCATGACAGCGTCCACAGATACGCAGTATTTT. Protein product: CASSMTASTDTQYF.

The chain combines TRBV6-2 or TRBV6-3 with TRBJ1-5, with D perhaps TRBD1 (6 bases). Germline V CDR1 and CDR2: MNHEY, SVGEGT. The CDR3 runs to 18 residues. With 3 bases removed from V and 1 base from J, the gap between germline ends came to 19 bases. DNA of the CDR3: TGTGCCAGCAGTTATCCCCTCACAGGGATGGGAAGCAATCAGCCCCAGCATTTT. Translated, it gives CASSYPLTGMGSNQPQHF.

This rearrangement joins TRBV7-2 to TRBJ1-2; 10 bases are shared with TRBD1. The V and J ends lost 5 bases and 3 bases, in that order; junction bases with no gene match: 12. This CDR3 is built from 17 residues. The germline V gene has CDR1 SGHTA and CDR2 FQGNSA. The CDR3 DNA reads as TGTGCCAGCAGCCCTCGGACAGGGGGAAGTGGAGACTATGGCTACACCTTC. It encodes CASSPRTGGSGDYGYTF.

This chain's CDR3 is CASRTQSTEAFF. The DNA of the CDR3 is TGTGCCAGTAGGACTCAGAGCACTGAAGCTTTCTTT. The chain is built from TRBV19 and TRBJ1-1; D ambiguous. The V and J ends lost 6 bases and 4 bases respectively, with 9 bases between them. The CDR3 length is 12 residues. Germline V gene data show CDR1 as LNHDA and CDR2 as SQIVND (reference sequence).

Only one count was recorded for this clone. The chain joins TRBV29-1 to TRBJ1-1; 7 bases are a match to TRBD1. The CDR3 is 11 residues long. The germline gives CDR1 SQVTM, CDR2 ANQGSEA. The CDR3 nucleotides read TGCTCGGGACAGCGGAACACTGAAGCTTTCTTT. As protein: CSGQRNTEAFF.

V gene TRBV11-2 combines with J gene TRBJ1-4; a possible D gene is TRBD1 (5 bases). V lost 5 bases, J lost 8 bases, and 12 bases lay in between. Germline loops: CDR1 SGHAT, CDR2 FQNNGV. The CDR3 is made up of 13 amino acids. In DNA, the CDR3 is TGTGCCAGCAGCACCCGGGGGGGAGAAAAACTGTTTTTT. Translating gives CASSTRGGEKLFF.

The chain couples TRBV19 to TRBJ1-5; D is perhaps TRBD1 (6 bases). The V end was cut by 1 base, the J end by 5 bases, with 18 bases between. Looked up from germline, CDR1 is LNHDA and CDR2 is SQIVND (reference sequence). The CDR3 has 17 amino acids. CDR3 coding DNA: TGTGCCAGTAGTATAGGCAGTAGGTCAGGGGTCGATCAGCCCCAGCATTTT. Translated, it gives CASSIGSRSGVDQPQHF.

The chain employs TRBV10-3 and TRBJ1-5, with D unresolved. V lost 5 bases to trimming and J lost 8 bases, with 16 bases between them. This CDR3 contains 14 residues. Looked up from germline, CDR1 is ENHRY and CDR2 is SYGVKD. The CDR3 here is CAISFSGLEEPQHF. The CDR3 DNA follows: TGTGCCATCAGTTTCTCAGGACTGGAGGAGCCCCAGCATTTT.